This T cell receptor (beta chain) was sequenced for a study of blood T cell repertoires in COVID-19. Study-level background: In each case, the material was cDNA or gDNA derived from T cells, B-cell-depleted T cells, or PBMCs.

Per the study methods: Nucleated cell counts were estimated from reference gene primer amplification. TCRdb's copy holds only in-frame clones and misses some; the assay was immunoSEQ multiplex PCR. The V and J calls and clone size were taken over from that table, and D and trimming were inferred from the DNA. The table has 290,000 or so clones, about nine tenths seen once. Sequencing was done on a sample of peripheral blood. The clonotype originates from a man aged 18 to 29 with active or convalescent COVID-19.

CDR3 region: CASSLFPRPYNEQFF. The CDR3 DNA reads TGTGCCAGCAGCTTATTTCCCCGTCCCTACAATGAGCAGTTCTTC. The rearrangement joins TRBV11-3 to TRBJ2-1, with no clear D. Trimming removed 2 bases at V and 2 bases at J, with 10 bases between. Germline loops: CDR1 SGHNT, CDR2 YENEEA. The CDR3 has 15 residues.